This TCR beta chain was profiled in a study of beta chain features in type 1 diabetes. Expressed TCRB transcripts were sequenced, since all the RNA that had been isolated was reverse transcribed. Regulatory, naive and central memory T cell samples averaged approximately 3.3 million reads. Assay used: immunoSEQ multiplex PCR; TCRdb lists only in-frame clones, some missing. The sample lists about 240,000 clones, more than 11% occurring once. To note about this clone: Its antigen remains unidentified. Its ends do not fully match the called genes, so a read error is possible. Other nucleotide sequences from this sample produce the same CDR3.

Study findings and constraints: The study found moderately but significantly shorter TCRB CDR3s in all four CD4+ subsets of Type 1 diabetes patients.

CD4+ cells of the naive, central memory, regulatory and stem cell-like memory types were sorted via CD45RO/CCR7/CD25/CD127/CD95/CD27. Germline lookup yields CDR1 SGDLS and CDR2 YYNGEE. The CDR3 has 14 amino acids. Sequencing was performed on naive CD4+ T cells from blood. This receptor was taken from a man in his thirties or forties with type 1 diabetes. The rearrangement links TRBV9 to TRBJ2-5; TRBD1 might be the D (6 bases). CDR3 in amino acids: CASSLRGGQETQYF. DNA of the CDR3: TGTGCCAGCAGCCTCAGGGGTGGTCAAGAGACCCAATACTTC.